A single sample gave rise to the 25 T cell receptor beta chains below, sequenced in a study of blood T cell repertoires in COVID-19. Repertoires were generated with immunoSEQ multiplex PCR, while TCRdb's copy carries only in-frame clones and drops some. The table shows some 110,000 clones, with roughly nine tenths occurring only once. The sequencing sample was made of peripheral blood. These TCRs come from a human donor with active COVID-19. The donor label of this sample is uncertain.

V gene TRBV18 combines with J gene TRBJ2-5; D might be TRBD2 (5 bases). The V gene's germline CDR1 is KGHSH and CDR2 LQKENI. CDR3 length equals 14 residues. V was clipped by 5 bases and J by 13 bases, with 23 bases between them. CDR3 sequence reads: CASSTEVPTGTSYF. The CDR3 coding sequence is TGTGCCAGCTCAACGGAGGTCCCCACGGGAACTTCGTACTTC.

The genes are TRBV28 and TRBJ2-2; a weak D match, TRBD1 (5 bases). Germline values: CDR1 MDHEN, CDR2 SYDVKM. V was trimmed by 2 bases and J by 1 base, leaving 5 bases between them. The CDR3 length is 14 residues. The CDR3 sequence: CASSLQGNTGELFF. CDR3 in DNA: TGTGCCAGCAGTTTACAGGGGAACACCGGGGAGCTGTTTTTT.

V is TRBV4-3 and J is TRBJ1-1; no reliable D call. Trimming removed 6 bases at V and 3 bases at J, with 5 bases between. The length of the CDR3 is 11 residues. CDR1 is LGHNA, CDR2 YSLEER, per germline. The CDR3 protein is CASRSDTEAFF. The CDR3 DNA reads as TGCGCCAGCAGATCAGACACTGAAGCTTTCTTT.

The rearrangement joins TRBV12-2 to TRBJ1-2; the listed D gene, TRBD1, was not tested against the DNA. TRBV12-2 is a recognized pseudogene. The CDR3 extends over 15 amino acids. The CDR3 bases are TGTGCAAGTCGCTTACAACAGGGAGAGAACTATGGCTACACCTTC. This translates into CASRLQQGENYGYTF.

V usage is TRBV14 and J usage is TRBJ2-3, with 12 bases aligning to TRBD2. This CDR3 comprises 18 residues. Germline V gene data show CDR1 as SGHDN and CDR2 as FVKESK. Unmatched junction bases numbered 9, after V lost 4 bases and J lost 1 base. In DNA form, the CDR3 reads TGTGCCAGCAGCCTCGGGCCTAGCGGGGGGGTTGGCACAGATACGCAGTATTTT. Its protein is CASSLGPSGGVGTDTQYF. Full variable domain (rest looked up from reference TRBV14 and TRBJ2-3): EAGVTQFPSHSVIEKGQTVTLRCDPISGHDNLYWYRRVMGKEIKFLLHFVKESKQDESGMPNNRFLAERTGGTYSTLKVQPAELEDSGVYFCASSLGPSGGVGTDTQYFGPGTRLTVL.

The chain recombines TRBV3-1 (or the pseudogene TRBV3-2) with TRBJ1-3, with TRBD1 matching 9 bases. J gave up 2 bases and V 6 bases, and 8 bases lay outside the gene matches. This CDR3 is built from 16 residues. Per germline, CDR1 LGHDT and CDR2 YNNKEL (reference sequence). The CDR3 reads CASRRTTGGTGNTIYF. The DNA of the CDR3 is TGTGCCAGCAGGCGTACAACAGGGGGCACTGGAAACACCATATATTTT.

The J gene is TRBJ2-3, the V gene TRBV9; D is possibly TRBD1 (5 bases). Trimming shortened V by 0 bases and J by 2 bases, and 10 bases separated the two germline ends. Looked up from germline, CDR1 is SGDLS and CDR2 is YYNGEE. The CDR3 is 15 amino acids. The CDR3 loop reads CASSVGTSSTDTQYF. DNA of the CDR3: TGTGCCAGCAGCGTAGGGACAAGTTCCACAGATACGCAGTATTTT. Full variable domain (outside the CDR3, taken from reference TRBV9 and TRBJ2-3): DSGVTQTPKHLITATGQRVTLRCSPRSGDLSVYWYQQSLDQGLQFLIQYYNGEERAKGNILERFSAQQFPDLHSELNLSSLELGDSALYFCASSVGTSSTDTQYFGPGTRLTVL.

The chain carries TRBV10-3 and TRBJ1-4; 7 positions match TRBD1. The germline V gene encodes CDR1 ENHRY and CDR2 SYGVKD. V gave up 0 bases and J gave up 8 bases; unmatched junction bases: 6. The CDR3 is 15 amino acids. The CDR3 is CAISESTGQEEKLFF. DNA of the CDR3: TGTGCCATCAGTGAGTCGACAGGGCAAGAGGAAAAACTGTTTTTT.

V and J are TRBV7-8 and TRBJ2-1; unclear D gene. V dropped 5 bases and J dropped 9 bases, with 11 bases sitting between them. This CDR3 region has 12 residues. Per the germline V gene, CDR1 is SGHVS and CDR2 is FQNEAQ. As DNA, the CDR3 is TGTGCCAGCAGCAACCTATCAGGTGAGCAGTTCTTC. Translating gives CASSNLSGEQFF.

The gene calls are TRBV4-2 and TRBJ1-2; D possibly corresponds to TRBD1 (6 bases). The CDR3 is 16 residues long. Trimming removed 0 bases at V and 4 bases at J, with 15 bases between. Germline-derived CDR1 and CDR2 are LGHNA and YNFKEQ. The CDR3 here is CASSQDHGTPSYGYTF. In DNA form, the CDR3 reads TGTGCCAGCAGCCAAGATCACGGGACACCGAGCTATGGCTACACCTTC.

The genes are TRBV18 and TRBJ2-7; TRBD1 matches at 7 bases. This CDR3 is 13 amino acids long. CDR1 and CDR2 from the germline V gene are KGHSH and LQKENI. Trimming removed 5 bases from V and 5 bases from J; junction bases left unmatched: 6. The CDR3 loop reads CASSGQVGDEQYF. The CDR3 nucleotides read TGTGCCAGCTCAGGACAGGTGGGTGACGAGCAGTACTTC. Full variable domain (rest looked up from reference TRBV18 and TRBJ2-7): NAGVMQNPRHLVRRRGQEARLRCSPMKGHSHVYWYRQLPEEGLKFMVYLQKENIIDESGMPKERFSAEFPKEGPSILRIQQVVRGDSAAYFCASSGQVGDEQYFGPGTRLTVT.

The chain couples TRBV20-1 to TRBJ1-2; unclear D gene. The CDR3 spans 9 residues. Germline lookup yields CDR1 DFQATT and CDR2 SNEGSKA (reference sequence). CDR3 sequence reads: CSSWTPDTF. The CDR3 DNA reads as TGCAGCAGCTGGACTCCTGACACCTTC.

The chain employs TRBV7-2 and TRBJ2-7; 7 positions agree with TRBD1. CDR3 size: 13 residues. The V gene's germline CDR1 is SGHTA and CDR2 FQGNSA. Trimming at V came to 5 bases and at J to 4 bases, leaving 5 bases not matched to a gene. As DNA, the CDR3 is TGTGCCAGCAGCCAGGACAGGCGGTACGAGCAGTACTTC. Its protein product is CASSQDRRYEQYF.

The V call is TRBV5-4, the J call TRBJ2-1; TRBD2 might be the D (5 bases). Germline lookup yields CDR1 SGHNT and CDR2 YYREEE (reference sequence). There are 16 residues in the CDR3. The V end lost 0 bases, the J end lost 4 bases, and 14 bases lay between the germline ends. The CDR3 DNA sequence: TGTGCCAGCAGCTTGGTAACGGGATCGATGTACAATGAGCAGTTCTTC. Translating gives CASSLVTGSMYNEQFF.

The chain has TRBV7-6 and TRBJ2-7, with TRBD1 matching over 12 bases. Unmatched junction bases numbered 7, after V lost 3 bases and J lost 4 bases. The germline V gene has CDR1 SGHVS and CDR2 FNYEAQ. This CDR3 has 16 residues. CDR3 loop: CASSLAGTGGLYEQYF. In DNA, the CDR3 is TGTGCCAGCAGCTTGGCCGGGACAGGGGGCCTATACGAGCAGTACTTC.

CDR3 protein: CASSPASPNTEAFF. The CDR3 region has the DNA TGTGCCAGCAGCCCTGCCAGTCCGAACACTGAAGCTTTCTTT. This chain connects TRBV7-9 to TRBJ1-1; D not certain. Between the trimmed V and J ends, which lost 5 bases and 1 base, there was a span of 11 bases. CDR3 size: 14 residues. The V gene's germline CDR1 is SEHNR and CDR2 FQNEAQ (reference sequence).

The genes are TRBV5-4 and TRBJ2-1; 8 bases line up with TRBD2. Germline V gene sequence: CDR1 SGHNT, CDR2 YYREEE (reference sequence). The trim removed 0 bases at V and 6 bases at J, leaving 14 bases unmatched. CDR3 size: 18 residues. CDR3 amino acids: CASSLVGWGLGTSNEQFF. The DNA of the CDR3 is TGTGCCAGCAGCTTGGTGGGCTGGGGACTAGGGACCTCCAATGAGCAGTTCTTC.

This rearrangement joins TRBV7-3 to TRBJ2-3; D unresolved. The V end was cut by 4 bases, the J end by 6 bases, with 8 bases between. The CDR3 totals 12 residues. CDR1 is SGHTA and CDR2 is FQGTGA in the germline V gene. CDR3 in DNA: TGTGCCAGCAGCTCCCAATCCGATACGCAGTATTTT. Protein product: CASSSQSDTQYF.

V and J are TRBV5-4 and TRBJ2-7, with 8 bases that match TRBD2. Germline CDR1 SGHNT, CDR2 YYREEE (reference sequence). The CDR3 covers 17 residues. With 3 bases clipped from V and 0 bases from J, the junction kept 11 bases outside the gene matches. The DNA for the CDR3 is TGTGCCAGCAGCTCGGTGGGCGGGGGGCCTAGCTCCTACGAGCAGTACTTC. Protein sequence: CASSSVGGGPSSYEQYF.

This rearrangement joins TRBV27 to TRBJ1-2, with 12 nucleotides matching TRBD1. The CDR3 has 19 amino acids. Germline-derived CDR1 and CDR2 are MNHEY and SMNVEV (reference sequence). The junction had 18 bases not matched to a gene; V was cut back by 6 bases and J by 4 bases. The CDR3 DNA follows: TGTGCCAGCAGGGCGGGCAGGCGGGGACAGGGGGCTTTTGGCTATGGCTACACCTTC. Its translation: CASRAGRRGQGAFGYGYTF.

This chain links TRBV27 with TRBJ2-7, with 10 bases lining up with TRBD1. Germline CDR1 is MNHEY and CDR2 is SMNVEV (reference sequence). V was pared by 3 bases and J by 3 bases, with 5 bases of the junction left unmatched. This CDR3 spans 15 amino acids. The CDR3 DNA sequence: TGTGCCAGCAGTTTCGGGACAGGGGAATTCTACGAGCAGTACTTC. This gives the protein CASSFGTGEFYEQYF.

A few counts support this clone. The rearrangement links TRBV19 to TRBJ1-2; maybe TRBD1 (6 bases). Germline CDR1 reads LNHDA; CDR2 reads SQIVND (reference sequence). This CDR3 is built from 18 residues. V lost 6 bases and J 2 bases, leaving 25 bases between the germline ends. CDR3 DNA: TGTGCCAGTAGCGCCCCTAGAATCCCTCGGACAGAGAACTATGGCTACACCTTC. Translating gives CASSAPRIPRTENYGYTF.

As for this clone: Its ends do not fully match the called genes, so a read error is possible. The gene calls are TRBV7-7 and TRBJ2-7; possibly TRBD2 for D (5 bases). Per the germline V gene, CDR1 is SSHAT and CDR2 is FNYEAQ (reference sequence). CDR3 length: 16 amino acids. The CDR3 protein is CASSLASRGQYYEQYF. In DNA form, the CDR3 reads TGTGCTAGCAGCTTAGCGTCCCGGGGTCAGTACTACGAGCAGTACTTC.

This sequence joins TRBV27 and TRBJ2-3; 9 nucleotides agree with TRBD1. After removal of 6 bases from V and 6 bases from J, the junction contained 13 bases not matched to a gene. This CDR3 region has 16 residues. The germline V gene encodes CDR1 MNHEY and CDR2 SMNVEV (reference sequence). CDR3 protein: CASSHYGQGSRDTQYF. The CDR3 DNA follows: TGTGCCAGCAGCCACTACGGACAGGGGTCCAGGGATACGCAGTATTTT.

The rearrangement links TRBV29-1 to TRBJ2-5; D unclear. This CDR3 is 14 amino acids long. Trimming shortened V by 7 bases and J by 5 bases, and 20 bases separated the two germline ends. CDR1 and CDR2 (germline): SQVTM, ANQGSEA. The CDR3 sequence is CSAQRPRIRETQYF. The CDR3 DNA reads TGCAGCGCTCAGAGGCCAAGGATTAGGGAGACCCAGTACTTC.